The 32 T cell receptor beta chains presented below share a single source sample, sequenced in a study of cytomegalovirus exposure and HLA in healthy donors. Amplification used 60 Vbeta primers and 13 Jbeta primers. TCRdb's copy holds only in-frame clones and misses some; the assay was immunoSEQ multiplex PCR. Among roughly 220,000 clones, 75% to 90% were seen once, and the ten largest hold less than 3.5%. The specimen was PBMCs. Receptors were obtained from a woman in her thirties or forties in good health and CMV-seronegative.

DNA of the CDR3: TGTGCCATCAGTGATCAGGGGAGCAATCAGCCCCAGCATTTT. This codes for CAISDQGSNQPQHF. The gene calls are TRBV10-3 and TRBJ1-5; the D gene is possibly TRBD1 (6 bases). The CDR3 is 14 amino acids. Germline V CDR1 and CDR2: ENHRY, SYGVKD. The V and J ends lost 3 bases and 1 base respectively, with 7 bases between them.

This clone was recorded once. Written as DNA, the CDR3 is TGTGCCAGCAGTTTGGTGACGGGACAGCTCTATGGCGAGCAGTACTTC. Protein product: CASSLVTGQLYGEQYF. The V call is TRBV28, the J call TRBJ2-7; 7 bases agree with TRBD1. Germline-derived CDR1 and CDR2 are MDHEN and SYDVKM. There are 16 residues in the CDR3. V shed 3 bases and J 6 bases; nucleotides not matched to a gene: 14. The variable domain in full, completed from reference TRBV28 and TRBJ2-7, reads DVKVTQSSRYLVKRTGEKVFLECVQDMDHENMFWYRQDPGLGLRLIYFSYDVKMKEKGDIPEGYSVSREKKERFSLILESASTNQTSMYLCASSLVTGQLYGEQYFGPGTRLTVT.

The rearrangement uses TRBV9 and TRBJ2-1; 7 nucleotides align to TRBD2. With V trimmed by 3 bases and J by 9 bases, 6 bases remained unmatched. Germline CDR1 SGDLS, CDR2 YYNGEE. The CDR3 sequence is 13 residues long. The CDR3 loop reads CASSAAGVGEQFF. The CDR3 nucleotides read TGTGCCAGCAGCGCCGCGGGAGTTGGTGAGCAGTTCTTC.

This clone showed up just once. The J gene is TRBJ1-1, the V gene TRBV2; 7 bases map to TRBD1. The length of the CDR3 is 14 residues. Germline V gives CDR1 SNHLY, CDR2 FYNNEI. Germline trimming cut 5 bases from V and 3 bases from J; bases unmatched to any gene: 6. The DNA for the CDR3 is TGTGCCAGCAGTAGACAGGGTGAGGACACTGAAGCTTTCTTT. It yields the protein CASSRQGEDTEAFF.

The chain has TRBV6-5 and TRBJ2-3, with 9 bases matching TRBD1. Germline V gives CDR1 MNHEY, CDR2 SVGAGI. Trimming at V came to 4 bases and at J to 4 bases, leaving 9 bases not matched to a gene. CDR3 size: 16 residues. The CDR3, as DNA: TGTGCCAGCAGTTTCCCGGACAGGGGTGGGGCAGATACGCAGTATTTT. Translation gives CASSFPDRGGADTQYF.

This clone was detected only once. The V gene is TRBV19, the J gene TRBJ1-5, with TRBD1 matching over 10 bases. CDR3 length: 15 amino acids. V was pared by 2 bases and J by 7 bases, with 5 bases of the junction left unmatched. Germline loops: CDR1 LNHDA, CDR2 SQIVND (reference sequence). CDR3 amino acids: CASSIFGGQGQPQHF. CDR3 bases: TGTGCCAGTAGTATATTTGGGGGACAGGGGCAGCCCCAGCATTTT.

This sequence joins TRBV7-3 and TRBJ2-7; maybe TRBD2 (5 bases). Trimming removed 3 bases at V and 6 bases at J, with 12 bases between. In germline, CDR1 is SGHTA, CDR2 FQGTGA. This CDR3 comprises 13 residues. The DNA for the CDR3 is TGTGCCAGCAGCTTCGCGGGTGCCAGCGAGCAGTACTTC. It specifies CASSFAGASEQYF.

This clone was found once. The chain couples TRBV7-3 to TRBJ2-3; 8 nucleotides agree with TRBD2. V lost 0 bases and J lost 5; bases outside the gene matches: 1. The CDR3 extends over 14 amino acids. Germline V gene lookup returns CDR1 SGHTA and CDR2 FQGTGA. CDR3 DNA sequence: TGTGCCAGCAGCTTAACACGGGAGGGAGATACGCAGTATTTT. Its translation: CASSLTREGDTQYF.

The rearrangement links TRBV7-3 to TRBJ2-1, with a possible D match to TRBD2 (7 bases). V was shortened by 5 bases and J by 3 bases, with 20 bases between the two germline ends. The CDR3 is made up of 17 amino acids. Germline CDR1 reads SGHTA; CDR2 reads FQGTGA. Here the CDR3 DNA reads TGTGCCAGCAGCCCCCGGGGGCTAGCGGAACTCTACAATGAGCAGTTCTTC. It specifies CASSPRGLAELYNEQFF. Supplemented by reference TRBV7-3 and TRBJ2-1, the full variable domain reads GAGVSQTPSNKVTEKGKYVELRCDPISGHTALYWYRQSLGQGPEFLIYFQGTGAADDSGLPNDRFFAVRPEGSVSTLKIQRTERGDSAVYLCASSPRGLAELYNEQFFGPGTRLTVL.

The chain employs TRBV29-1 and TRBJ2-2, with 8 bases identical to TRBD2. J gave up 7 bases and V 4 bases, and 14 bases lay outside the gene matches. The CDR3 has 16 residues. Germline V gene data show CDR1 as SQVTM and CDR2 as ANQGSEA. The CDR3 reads CSVGERVVAGFGELFF. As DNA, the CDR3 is TGCAGCGTTGGGGAACGGGTGGTAGCGGGATTCGGGGAGCTGTTTTTT.

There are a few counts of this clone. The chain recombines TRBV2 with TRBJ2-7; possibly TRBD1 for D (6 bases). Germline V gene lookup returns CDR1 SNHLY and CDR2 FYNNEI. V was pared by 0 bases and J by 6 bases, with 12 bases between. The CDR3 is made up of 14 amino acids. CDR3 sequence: CASSEAGDKPEQYF. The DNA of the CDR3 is TGTGCCAGCAGTGAAGCTGGGGACAAGCCCGAGCAGTACTTC.

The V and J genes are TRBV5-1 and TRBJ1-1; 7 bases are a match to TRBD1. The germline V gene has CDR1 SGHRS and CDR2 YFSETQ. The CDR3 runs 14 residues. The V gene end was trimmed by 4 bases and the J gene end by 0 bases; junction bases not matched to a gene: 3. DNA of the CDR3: TGCGCCAGCAGCACGGGACAGTTGAACACTGAAGCTTTCTTT. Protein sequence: CASSTGQLNTEAFF.

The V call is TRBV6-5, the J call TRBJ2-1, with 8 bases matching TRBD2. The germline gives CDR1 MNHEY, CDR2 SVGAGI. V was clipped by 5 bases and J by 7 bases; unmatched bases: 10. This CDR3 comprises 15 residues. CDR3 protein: CASSTGGSGSNEQFF. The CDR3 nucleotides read TGTGCCAGCAGTACCGGTGGGAGCGGGAGTAATGAGCAGTTCTTC.

CDR3 in DNA: TGTGCCAGCAGTTTAGACAGGGCCCTGGGCGGAGGCTACACCTTC. Encoded protein: CASSLDRALGGGYTF. This chain connects TRBV27 to TRBJ1-2; 7 nucleotides match TRBD1. Trimming took 2 bases from V and 8 from J; bases not matched to a gene: 11. The germline V gene has CDR1 MNHEY and CDR2 SMNVEV (reference sequence). This CDR3 has 15 amino acids.

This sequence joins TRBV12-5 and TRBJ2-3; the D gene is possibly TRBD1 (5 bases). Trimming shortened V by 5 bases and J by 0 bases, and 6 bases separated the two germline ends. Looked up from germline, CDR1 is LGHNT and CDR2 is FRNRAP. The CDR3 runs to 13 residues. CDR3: CASGRQSTDTQYF. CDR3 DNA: TGTGCTAGTGGTCGACAGAGCACAGATACGCAGTATTTT.

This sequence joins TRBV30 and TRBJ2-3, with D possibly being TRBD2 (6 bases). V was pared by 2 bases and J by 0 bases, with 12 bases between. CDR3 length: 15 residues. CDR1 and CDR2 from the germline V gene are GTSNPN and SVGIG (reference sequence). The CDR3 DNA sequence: TGTGCCTGGAGTAGGTCCGGGGGAAGCACAGATACGCAGTATTTT. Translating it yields CAWSRSGGSTDTQYF.

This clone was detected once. The CDR3 spells CASSPQGADTEAFF. Written as DNA, the CDR3 is TGTGCCAGCTCACCTCAGGGGGCGGACACTGAAGCTTTCTTT. This rearrangement joins TRBV18 to TRBJ1-1, with TRBD1 matching 8 bases. The CDR3 runs 14 residues. The V and J ends lost 3 bases and 3 bases, in that order; junction bases with no gene match: 3. Per the germline V gene, CDR1 is KGHSH and CDR2 is LQKENI.

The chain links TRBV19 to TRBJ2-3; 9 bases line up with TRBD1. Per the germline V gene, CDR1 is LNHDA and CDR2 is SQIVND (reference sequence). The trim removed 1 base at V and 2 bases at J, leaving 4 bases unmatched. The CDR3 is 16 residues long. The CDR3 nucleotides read TGTGCCAGTAGTATAGGCCGGACAGGGGTCACAGATACGCAGTATTTT. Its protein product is CASSIGRTGVTDTQYF.

The CDR3 nucleotides are TGTGCCAGCAGCCCGGGACAGGGTGCCGGGGAGCTGTTTTTT. Its protein is CASSPGQGAGELFF. This chain joins TRBV7-9 and TRBJ2-2, with TRBD1 matching 9 bases. From germline, CDR1 is SEHNR and CDR2 FQNEAQ (reference sequence). V trimming: 5 bases; J trimming: 6 bases; junction bases outside the gene matches: 4. CDR3 length: 14 residues.

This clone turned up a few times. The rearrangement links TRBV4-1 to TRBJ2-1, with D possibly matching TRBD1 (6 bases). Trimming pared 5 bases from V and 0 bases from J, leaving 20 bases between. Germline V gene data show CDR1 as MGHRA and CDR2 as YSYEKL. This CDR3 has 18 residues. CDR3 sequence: CASSNPLRTALSYNEQFF. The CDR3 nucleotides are TGCGCCAGCAGCAACCCTCTCAGGACAGCCCTCTCCTACAATGAGCAGTTCTTC.

Written as DNA, the CDR3 is TGCGCCAGCAGCCAAGATTTATTGCGGGCCGCCTACGAGCAGTACTTC. Protein: CASSQDLLRAAYEQYF. The chain recombines TRBV4-1 with TRBJ2-7; D perhaps matches TRBD2 (5 bases). Germline loops: CDR1 MGHRA, CDR2 YSYEKL. V was clipped by 0 bases and J by 2 bases, with 14 bases between them. The length of the CDR3 is 16 residues.

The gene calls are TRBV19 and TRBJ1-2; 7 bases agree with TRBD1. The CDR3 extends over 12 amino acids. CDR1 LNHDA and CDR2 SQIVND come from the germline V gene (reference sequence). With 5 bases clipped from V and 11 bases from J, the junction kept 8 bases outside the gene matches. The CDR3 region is CASSPGTAGYTF. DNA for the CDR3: TGTGCCAGTAGTCCCGGGACAGCCGGTTACACCTTC.

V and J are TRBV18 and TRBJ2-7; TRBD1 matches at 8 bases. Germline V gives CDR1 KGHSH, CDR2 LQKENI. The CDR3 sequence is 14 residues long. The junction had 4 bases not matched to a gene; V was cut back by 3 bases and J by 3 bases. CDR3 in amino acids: CASSPGQGSYEQYF. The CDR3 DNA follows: TGTGCCAGCTCACCCGGACAGGGCAGCTACGAGCAGTACTTC. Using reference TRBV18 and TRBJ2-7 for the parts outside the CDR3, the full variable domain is NAGVMQNPRHLVRRRGQEARLRCSPMKGHSHVYWYRQLPEEGLKFMVYLQKENIIDESGMPKERFSAEFPKEGPSILRIQQVVRGDSAAYFCASSPGQGSYEQYFGPGTRLTVT.

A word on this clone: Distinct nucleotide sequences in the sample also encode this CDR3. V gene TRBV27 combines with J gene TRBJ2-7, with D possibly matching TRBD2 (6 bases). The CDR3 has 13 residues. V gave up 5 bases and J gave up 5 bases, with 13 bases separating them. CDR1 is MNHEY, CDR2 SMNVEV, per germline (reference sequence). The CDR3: CASSPGLSHEQYF. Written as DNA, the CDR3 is TGTGCCAGCAGTCCGGGACTGTCCCACGAGCAGTACTTC.

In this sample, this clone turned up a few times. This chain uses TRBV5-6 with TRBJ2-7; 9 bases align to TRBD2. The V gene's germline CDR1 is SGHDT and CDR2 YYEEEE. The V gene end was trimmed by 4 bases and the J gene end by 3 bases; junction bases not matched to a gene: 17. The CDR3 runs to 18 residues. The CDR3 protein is CASSPEGRASGEGYEQYF. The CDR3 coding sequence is TGTGCCAGCAGCCCCGAGGGGCGGGCTAGCGGGGAAGGCTACGAGCAGTACTTC.

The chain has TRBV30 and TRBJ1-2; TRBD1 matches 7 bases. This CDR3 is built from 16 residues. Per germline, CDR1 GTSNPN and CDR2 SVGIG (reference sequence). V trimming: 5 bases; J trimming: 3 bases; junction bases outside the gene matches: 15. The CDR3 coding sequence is TGTGCCTGGGACAGGGTCCTCGGAGGGTACGACTATGGCTACACCTTC. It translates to CAWDRVLGGYDYGYTF.

The CDR3 DNA reads TGTGCCAGCAGTCCCTCTAGCTTGAGCTCCTACGAGCAGTACTTC. This encodes CASSPSSLSSYEQYF. The chain couples TRBV28 to TRBJ2-7; a weak D match, TRBD2 (5 bases). CDR3 length equals 15 residues. Trimming took off 5 bases at V and 0 bases at J, with 14 bases between the two ends. Germline V gene data show CDR1 as MDHEN and CDR2 as SYDVKM.

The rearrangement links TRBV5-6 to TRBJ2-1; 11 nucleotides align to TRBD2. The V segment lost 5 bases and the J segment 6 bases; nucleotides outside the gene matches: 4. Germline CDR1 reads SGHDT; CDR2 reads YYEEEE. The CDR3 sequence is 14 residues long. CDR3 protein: CASRRTSGPNEQFF. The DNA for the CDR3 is TGTGCCAGCAGGAGGACTAGCGGGCCCAATGAGCAGTTCTTC.

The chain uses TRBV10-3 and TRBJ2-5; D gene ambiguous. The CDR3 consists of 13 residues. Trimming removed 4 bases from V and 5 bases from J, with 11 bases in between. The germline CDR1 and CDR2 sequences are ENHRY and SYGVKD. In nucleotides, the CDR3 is TGTGCCATCAGTGCTACCCCGGAGGAGACCCAGTACTTC. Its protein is CAISATPEETQYF.

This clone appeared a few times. The DNA of the CDR3 is TGCGCCAGCAGCTTGGAAGGGGGCGAGCAGTACTTC. This translates into CASSLEGGEQYF. The rearrangement joins TRBV5-1 to TRBJ2-7, with a possible D match to TRBD1 (6 bases). Trimming shortened V by 0 bases and J by 6 bases, and 7 bases separated the two germline ends. There are 12 residues in the CDR3. Germline V gives CDR1 SGHRS, CDR2 YFSETQ. Variable domain in full (rest from reference TRBV5-1 and TRBJ2-7): KAGVTQTPRYLIKTRGQQVTLSCSPISGHRSVSWYQQTPGQGLQFLFEYFSETQRNKGNFPGRFSGRQFSNSRSEMNVSTLELGDSALYLCASSLEGGEQYFGPGTRLTVT.

The CDR3 bases are TGTGCCAGCAGCGTAGTAGCGGGAGGGCAGAATGAGCAGTTCTTC. This sequence encodes CASSVVAGGQNEQFF. J is TRBJ2-1 and V is TRBV9; 11 nucleotides line up with TRBD2. V was clipped by 0 bases and J by 7 bases; unmatched bases: 3. Germline V gene sequence: CDR1 SGDLS, CDR2 YYNGEE. The CDR3 totals 15 residues.

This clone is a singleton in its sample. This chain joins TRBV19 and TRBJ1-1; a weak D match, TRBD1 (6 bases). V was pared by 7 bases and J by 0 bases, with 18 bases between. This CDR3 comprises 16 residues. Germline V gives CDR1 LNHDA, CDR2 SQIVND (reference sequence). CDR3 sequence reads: CASKERGILMNTEAFF. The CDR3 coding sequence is TGTGCCAGTAAGGAGAGGGGGATCCTCATGAACACTGAAGCTTTCTTT. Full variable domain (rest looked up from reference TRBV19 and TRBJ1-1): DGGITQSPKYLFRKEGQNVTLSCEQNLNHDAMYWYRQDPGQGLRLIYYSQIVNDFQKGDIAEGYSVSREKKESFPLTVTSAQKNPTAFYLCASKERGILMNTEAFFGQGTRLTVV.